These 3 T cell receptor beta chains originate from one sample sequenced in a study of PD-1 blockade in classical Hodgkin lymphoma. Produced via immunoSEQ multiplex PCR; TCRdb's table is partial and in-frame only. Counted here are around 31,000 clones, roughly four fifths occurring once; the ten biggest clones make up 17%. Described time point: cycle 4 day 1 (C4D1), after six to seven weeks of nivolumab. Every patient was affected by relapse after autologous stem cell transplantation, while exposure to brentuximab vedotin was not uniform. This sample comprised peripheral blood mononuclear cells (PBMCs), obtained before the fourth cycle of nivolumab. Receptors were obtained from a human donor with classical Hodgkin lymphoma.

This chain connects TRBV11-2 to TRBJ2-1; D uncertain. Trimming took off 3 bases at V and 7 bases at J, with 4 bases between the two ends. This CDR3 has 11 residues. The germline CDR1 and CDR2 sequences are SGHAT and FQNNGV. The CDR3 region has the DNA TGTGCCAGCAGCTTGGGTAATGAGCAGTTCTTC. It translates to CASSLGNEQFF.

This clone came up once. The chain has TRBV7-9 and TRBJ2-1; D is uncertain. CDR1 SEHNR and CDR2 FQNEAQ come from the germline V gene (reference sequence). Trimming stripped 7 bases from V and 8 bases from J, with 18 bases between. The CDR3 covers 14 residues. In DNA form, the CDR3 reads TGTGCCAGCAATGTTGAGCAGGTTCGGGATGAGCAGTTCTTC. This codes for CASNVEQVRDEQFF.

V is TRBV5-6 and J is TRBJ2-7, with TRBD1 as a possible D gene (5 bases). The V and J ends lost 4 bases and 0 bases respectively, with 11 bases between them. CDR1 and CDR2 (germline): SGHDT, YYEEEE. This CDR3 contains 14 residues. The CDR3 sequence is CASSLGPSSYEQYF. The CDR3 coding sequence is TGTGCCAGCAGCCTGGGGCCGAGCTCCTACGAGCAGTACTTC.